This T cell receptor beta chain appears in the sequencing data of a study of cytomegalovirus exposure and HLA in healthy donors. The protocol was immunoSEQ multiplex PCR, while the TCRdb copy is restricted to in-frame clones and leaves out a portion. The sample lists 300,000 or so clones; approximately 86% were seen once. Trimming stripped 6 bases from V and 3 bases from J, with 12 bases between. Germline V gives CDR1 LNHDA, CDR2 SQIVND (reference sequence). The CDR3 runs to 13 residues. This clone showed up just once. Sample: PBMCs. The rearrangement joins TRBV19 to TRBJ2-7; D call uncertain. The clonotype originates from a man younger than 40 in good health and CMV-seronegative. CDR3 residues: CASSLNGDYEQYF. As DNA, the CDR3 is TGTGCCAGTAGCCTCAACGGAGACTACGAGCAGTACTTC.